One sample yielded the 14 T cell receptor beta chains listed below, sequenced in a study of blood T cell repertoires in COVID-19. TCRdb's copy holds only in-frame clones and misses some; the assay was immunoSEQ multiplex PCR. The sample carries 150,000 to 200,000 clones, around 87% recorded once. Sequenced material: peripheral blood. Source of these receptors: a woman aged 65 to 85 with COVID-19, enrolled during active disease.

V gene TRBV5-5 combines with J gene TRBJ2-7; 9 nucleotides align to TRBD1. This CDR3 is 14 amino acids long. CDR1 is SGHKS and CDR2 is YYEKEE in the germline V gene (reference sequence). V trimming: 4 bases; J trimming: 3 bases; junction bases outside the gene matches: 5. This CDR3 is CASSQRTGDYEQYF. The CDR3 DNA reads TGTGCCAGCAGCCAGCGGACAGGGGACTACGAGCAGTACTTC.

This clone was detected once. J is TRBJ1-1 and V is TRBV12-3 or TRBV12-4; tentative D call: TRBD1 (5 bases). This CDR3 comprises 13 residues. V was trimmed by 2 bases and J by 1 base, leaving 5 bases between them. The CDR3 protein is CASSLQGNTEAFF. The DNA of the CDR3 is TGTGCCAGCAGTTTACAGGGGAACACTGAAGCTTTCTTT.

J is TRBJ1-3 and V is TRBV28; weak D call: TRBD1 (6 bases). CDR1 and CDR2 from the germline V gene are MDHEN and SYDVKM. Trimming stripped 1 base from V and 1 base from J, with 14 bases between. This CDR3 has 17 amino acids. The DNA for the CDR3 is TGTGCCAGCAGTTTATATCCCTGGGACAAGTCTGGAAACACCATATATTTT. Residues: CASSLYPWDKSGNTIYF.

The rearrangement links TRBV28 to TRBJ1-2; D unclear. V was shortened by 10 bases and J by 2 bases, with 14 bases between the two germline ends. CDR1 and CDR2 from the germline V gene are MDHEN and SYDVKM. The CDR3 is 13 amino acids. The CDR3 region has the DNA TGTGCCACCCGAATGATAGTGAACTATGGCTACACCTTC. Translation gives CATRMIVNYGYTF.

As concerns this clone: Other DNA sequences from this sample encode an identical CDR3 as well. The V gene is TRBV3-1 (or the pseudogene TRBV3-2), the J gene TRBJ2-1, with TRBD2 matching 7 bases. Germline V gives CDR1 LGHDT, CDR2 YNNKEL (reference sequence). J was trimmed by 4 bases and V by 0 bases; bases with no gene match: 6. The CDR3 has 16 amino acids. CDR3 DNA: TGTGCCAGCAGCCAAGATCTTGCGGGAGTTTACAATGAGCAGTTCTTC. Encoded protein: CASSQDLAGVYNEQFF.

The genes are TRBV4-2 and TRBJ2-3, with TRBD2 matching over 9 bases. V trimming: 0 bases; J trimming: 6 bases; junction bases outside the gene matches: 10. The CDR3 runs 17 residues. Germline V gene data show CDR1 as LGHNA and CDR2 as YNFKEQ. The CDR3 DNA reads as TGTGCCAGCAGCCAAGAGGAGAGTAGCGGGAGCGTTGATACGCAGTATTTT. Protein: CASSQEESSGSVDTQYF.

J is TRBJ2-5 and V is TRBV10-3; the match to TRBD2 covers 14 bases. This CDR3 contains 16 residues. Germline V lookup: CDR1 ENHRY, CDR2 SYGVKD. V gave up 6 bases and J gave up 6 bases; unmatched junction bases: 9. This CDR3 is CAIRGTSGRCWKTQYF. In nucleotides, the CDR3 is TGTGCCATCAGGGGGACTAGCGGGAGATGTTGGAAGACCCAGTACTTC.

This chain connects TRBV5-1 to TRBJ1-1, with 9 bases fitting TRBD1. Germline V lookup: CDR1 SGHRS, CDR2 YFSETQ. CDR3 length: 15 residues. The junction had 7 bases not matched to a gene; V was cut back by 4 bases and J by 3 bases. The CDR3 coding sequence is TGCGCCAGCAGCCCGGGACAGGGTTACTACACTGAAGCTTTCTTT. Encoded protein: CASSPGQGYYTEAFF.

This chain uses TRBV5-5 with TRBJ2-7; TRBD1 is a possible D gene (6 bases). Germline-derived CDR1 and CDR2 are SGHKS and YYEKEE (reference sequence). V lost 4 bases and J 1 base, leaving 12 bases between the germline ends. There are 14 residues in the CDR3. The CDR3 DNA follows: TGTGCCAGCAGCACGTCAGGGGCTTCCTACGAGCAGTACTTC. This translates into CASSTSGASYEQYF.

The rearrangement uses TRBV21-1 and TRBJ1-2; TRBD1 is taken as the D call from the table, unchecked against the DNA. TRBV21-1 corresponds to a pseudogene. The CDR3 spans 16 residues. The CDR3 region is CASSKKMTTGRSGYTF. The DNA for the CDR3 is TGTGCCAGCAGCAAAAAGATGACGACAGGAAGGAGTGGCTACACCTTC.

The gene calls are TRBV5-4 and TRBJ1-1; D unresolved. The CDR3 extends over 12 amino acids. Per the germline V gene, CDR1 is SGHNT and CDR2 is YYREEE (reference sequence). Trimming pared 5 bases from V and 1 base from J, leaving 6 bases between. The chain's CDR3 is CASRRQNTEAFF. CDR3 nucleotide sequence: TGTGCCAGCAGGAGGCAGAACACTGAAGCTTTCTTT.

The gene calls are TRBV30 and TRBJ1-2; a possible D gene is TRBD1 (5 bases). The V end was cut by 4 bases, the J end by 6 bases, with 18 bases between. This CDR3 is 14 amino acids long. Germline CDR1 reads GTSNPN; CDR2 reads SVGIG (reference sequence). CDR3 DNA sequence: TGTGCCTGGATCAACGGGGGGGGAAAGAATGGCTACACCTTC. Protein sequence: CAWINGGGKNGYTF.

The J gene is TRBJ2-2, the V gene TRBV15, with TRBD1 matching over 7 bases. Trimming removed 1 base from V and 4 bases from J; junction bases left unmatched: 6. CDR1 LNHNV and CDR2 YYDKDF come from the germline V gene (reference sequence). The CDR3 is made up of 16 amino acids. The CDR3 is CATSRGTGRATGELFF. CDR3 sequence (DNA): TGTGCCACCAGCAGAGGGACAGGACGGGCCACCGGGGAGCTGTTTTTT.

The chain uses TRBV28 and TRBJ1-5; D may be TRBD1 (5 bases). The CDR3 runs 15 residues. V lost 2 bases to trimming and J lost 2 bases, with 10 bases between them. Germline-derived CDR1 and CDR2 are MDHEN and SYDVKM. The CDR3 sequence is CASSLGGDRNQPQHF. CDR3 coding DNA: TGTGCCAGCAGTTTAGGCGGGGACCGCAATCAGCCCCAGCATTTT.